These 28 T cell receptor beta chains share one sample of origin, sequenced in a study of CD8+CD57+ T cells in acquired aplastic anemia (dated by TCRdb to about 2018). The sequencer listed for this sample is Illumina HiSeq 2000. TCR beta VDJ combination and CDR3 sequence profiling used genomic DNA as the template. TCRdb redid the processing of the public reads, applying fastp at Q25 and MiXCR, and retained in-frame beta chains. Every distinct CDR3 protein forms one entry, paired with its most common genes and DNA. The table for this sample lists about 160,000 distinct CDR3 sequences; roughly 48% of them were counted only once. The ten largest clonotypes hold 0.9% to 1.2% of the sample. What was sequenced was sorted CD4+, CD8+, or CD8+CD57+ T cells (not recorded which) from PBMCs. The receptors stem from a human donor in good health.

This clonotype was found many times. The chain uses TRBV6-6 and TRBJ2-3; D may be TRBD2 (5 bases). Between the trimmed V and J ends, which lost 8 bases and 2 bases, there was a span of 8 bases. CDR3 length equals 12 residues. Germline V gene data show CDR1 as MNHNY and CDR2 as SVGAGI (reference sequence). The CDR3: CASAGDTDTQYF. In DNA form, the CDR3 reads TGTGCCAGCGCCGGGGACACAGATACGCAGTATTTT.

A word on this clonotype: Mismatch with germline at one junction end may stem from a read error. This rearrangement joins TRBV11-2 to TRBJ2-3; D is perhaps TRBD2 (5 bases). This CDR3 comprises 16 residues. CDR1 is SGHAT, CDR2 FQNNGV, per germline. The CDR3 sequence: CASRRPGVRNTDTLYF. For the CDR3, the DNA is TGTGCCAGCAGGAGGCCCGGGGTTCGGAACACAGATACGCTGTATTTT.

This chain joins TRBV9 and TRBJ2-7, with D maybe TRBD2 (6 bases). Trimming cost V 0 bases and J 5 bases, with 12 bases left between them. The CDR3 runs to 14 residues. Germline V gene lookup returns CDR1 SGDLS and CDR2 YYNGEE. CDR3 coding DNA: TGTGCCAGCAGCGTAGAGCTAGCGACCCACGAGCAGTACTTC. Translated, it gives CASSVELATHEQYF.

Of note for this clonotype: This may come from a read error, since a much larger clone is one base off. The chain uses TRBV6-1 and TRBJ2-3; 9 bases are shared with TRBD2. Germline V gene sequence: CDR1 MNHNS, CDR2 SASEGT. This CDR3 is built from 16 residues. With 4 bases clipped from V and 1 base from J, the junction kept 6 bases outside the gene matches. CDR3 residues: CASSVGGGAGTDTQYF. CDR3 DNA: TGTGCCAGCAGTGTTGGCGGGGGGGCCGGCACAGATACGCAGTATTTT.

This chain joins TRBV12-3 or TRBV12-4 and TRBJ2-5; D perhaps matches TRBD1 (6 bases). CDR3 length equals 14 residues. V dropped 5 bases and J dropped 6 bases, with 16 bases sitting between them. The CDR3 nucleotides are TGTGCCAGCAGTCCAACCAGGGGTTTGAAGACCCAGTACTTC. Translating it yields CASSPTRGLKTQYF.

V gene TRBV15 combines with J gene TRBJ1-1; no reliable D call. The ends were cut back, 4 bases at V and 1 base at J, with 7 bases in the middle. Germline CDR1 LNHNV, CDR2 YYDKDF (reference sequence). The CDR3 extends over 13 amino acids. In nucleotides, the CDR3 is TGTGCCACCAGCAACAGAGAGAACACTGAAGCTTTCTTT. Translating it yields CATSNRENTEAFF.

V is TRBV5-1 and J is TRBJ1-5; unclear D gene. V was pared by 4 bases and J by 6 bases, with 17 bases between. Germline lookup yields CDR1 SGHRS and CDR2 YFSETQ. The CDR3 is made up of 15 amino acids. CDR3 protein: CASSGLGEAAQPQHF. The CDR3 DNA is TGCGCCAGCAGCGGCCTTGGGGAGGCAGCTCAGCCCCAGCATTTT.

The V gene is TRBV24-1, the J gene TRBJ2-3, with TRBD2 as a possible D gene (5 bases). The CDR3 totals 17 residues. The ends were cut back, 3 bases at V and 1 base at J, with 16 bases in the middle. Germline lookup yields CDR1 KGHDR and CDR2 SFDVKD. CDR3 sequence: CATSDAGELSGTDTQYF. CDR3 nucleotides: TGTGCCACCAGTGATGCCGGGGAGTTGAGTGGCACAGATACGCAGTATTTT.

CDR3: CASSLEGQETQYF. CDR3 nucleotide sequence: TGTGCCAGCAGCTTAGAAGGTCAAGAGACCCAGTACTTC. This chain connects TRBV11-3 to TRBJ2-5; no clear D. The germline V gene has CDR1 SGHNT and CDR2 YENEEA. Deletions cut 0 bases from V and 2 bases from J, with 4 bases between. The CDR3 is 13 residues long.

This sequence joins TRBV15 and TRBJ2-7; D is possibly TRBD1 (7 bases). The V gene's germline CDR1 is LNHNV and CDR2 YYDKDF (reference sequence). The CDR3 covers 17 residues. Trimming left V 5 bases short and J 5 bases short, with 25 bases between. The CDR3 loop is CATSSPRRDRFPNEQYF. Here the CDR3 DNA reads TGTGCCACCAGCTCTCCCCGGAGGGACAGATTTCCCAACGAGCAGTACTTC.

The gene calls are TRBV12-3 or TRBV12-4 and TRBJ2-5; 7 nucleotides align to TRBD1. With V trimmed by 6 bases and J by 1 base, 8 bases remained unmatched. The CDR3 consists of 15 residues. CDR3 DNA sequence: TGTGCCAGCAGCTTTGGGACAGTACCCCAAGAGACCCAGTACTTC. Its translation is CASSFGTVPQETQYF.

The V gene is TRBV15, the J gene TRBJ1-2, with D unresolved. V lost 0 bases and J lost 3, with 5 bases in between. The germline V gene has CDR1 LNHNV and CDR2 YYDKDF (reference sequence). The CDR3 length is 13 residues. The DNA for the CDR3 is TGTGCCACCAGCAGAGACGTGGACTATGGCTACACCTTC. As protein: CATSRDVDYGYTF.

This chain uses TRBV3-1 with TRBJ1-2; maybe TRBD1 (6 bases). V shed 1 base and J shed 3 bases, with 24 bases lying between them. Germline values: CDR1 LGHDT, CDR2 YNNKEL (reference sequence). CDR3 length: 19 amino acids. The CDR3 loop is CASSQVRPPGGRTDYGYTF. In nucleotides, the CDR3 is TGTGCCAGCAGCCAAGTAAGACCCCCGGGGGGCAGGACGGACTATGGCTACACCTTC.

This clonotype was observed a handful of times. The chain carries TRBV20-1 and TRBJ1-5; D remains unclear. CDR1 and CDR2 from the germline V gene are DFQATT and SNEGSKA (reference sequence). The CDR3 is made up of 14 amino acids. V lost 6 bases and J lost 1, with 13 bases in between. This CDR3 is CSAGAGVSNQPQHF. Here the CDR3 DNA reads TGCAGTGCGGGCGCCGGGGTGAGCAATCAGCCCCAGCATTTT.

Turning to this clonotype: A much bigger clone sits one base away, suggesting this may be a read error. The V and J genes are TRBV2 and TRBJ2-3; 9 bases map to TRBD2. This CDR3 contains 15 residues. Trimming cost V 6 bases and J 3 bases; bases outside gene matches: 7. Looked up from germline, CDR1 is SNHLY and CDR2 is FYNNEI. The CDR3 reads CASRVAGVGTDTQYF. The DNA of the CDR3 is TGTGCCAGCAGAGTAGCGGGAGTAGGTACAGATACGCAGTATTTT.

This clonotype was counted at least ten times. The V call is TRBV12-3 or TRBV12-4, the J call TRBJ1-1, with D perhaps matching TRBD1 (6 bases). This CDR3 spans 16 amino acids. V lost 3 bases to trimming and J lost 4 bases, with 18 bases between them. This chain's CDR3 is CASSFNSGGPGTEAFF. The CDR3 region has the DNA TGTGCCAGCAGTTTCAATTCCGGGGGGCCGGGCACTGAAGCTTTCTTT.

This chain uses TRBV5-4 with TRBJ2-7; 7 positions match TRBD2. Per germline, CDR1 SGHNT and CDR2 YYREEE (reference sequence). With 5 bases clipped from V and 3 bases from J, the junction kept 8 bases outside the gene matches. This CDR3 is 14 amino acids long. The CDR3 nucleotides read TGTGCCAGCAGTCGATCGACTAGCCTCTACGAGCAGTACTTC. Translating gives CASSRSTSLYEQYF. Using reference TRBV5-4 and TRBJ2-7 for the parts outside the CDR3, the full variable domain is ETGVTQSPTHLIKTRGQQVTLRCSSQSGHNTVSWYQQALGQGPQFIFQYYREEENGRGNFPPRFSGLQFPNYSSELNVNALELDDSALYLCASSRSTSLYEQYFGPGTRLTVT.

J is TRBJ2-5 and V is TRBV11-2; 7 bases line up with TRBD2. This CDR3 spans 18 amino acids. V was clipped by 4 bases and J by 2 bases; unmatched bases: 16. The V gene's germline CDR1 is SGHAT and CDR2 FQNNGV. CDR3 region: CASSYSYERGGVQETQYF. The CDR3 DNA reads as TGTGCCAGCAGCTATTCCTATGAGCGGGGAGGAGTACAAGAGACCCAGTACTTC.

Ten or more counts support this clonotype. The rearrangement links TRBV11-3 to TRBJ2-3, with TRBD2 matching over 10 bases. Germline V CDR1 and CDR2: SGHNT, YENEEA. The V and J ends lost 2 bases and 0 bases, in that order; junction bases with no gene match: 2. This CDR3 has 16 amino acids. CDR3 in DNA: TGTGCCAGCAGCTTACTAGCGGGAGTTAGCACAGATACGCAGTATTTT. Protein sequence: CASSLLAGVSTDTQYF.

The table lists this clonotype with many counts. This chain connects TRBV4-2 to TRBJ2-3; D is perhaps TRBD2 (5 bases). V dropped 0 bases and J dropped 2 bases, with 9 bases sitting between them. The CDR3 is 15 residues long. CDR1 is LGHNA and CDR2 is YNFKEQ in the germline V gene. This CDR3 is CASSQDGRYTDTQYF. In DNA, the CDR3 is TGTGCCAGCAGCCAAGATGGGAGATACACAGATACGCAGTATTTT.

The rearrangement uses TRBV3-1 and TRBJ1-1, with 8 bases identical to TRBD1. This CDR3 has 14 amino acids. Germline V gene data show CDR1 as LGHDT and CDR2 as YNNKEL (reference sequence). V trimming: 2 bases; J trimming: 4 bases; junction bases outside the gene matches: 3. The CDR3 reads CASSQQGAGTEAFF. DNA of the CDR3: TGTGCCAGCAGCCAACAGGGGGCGGGCACTGAAGCTTTCTTT. The variable domain in full, with the rest retrieved from reference TRBV3-1 and TRBJ1-1, is DTAVSQTPKYLVTQMGNDKSIKCEQNLGHDTMYWYKQDSKKFLKIMFSYNNKELIINETVPNRFSPKSPDKAHLNLHINSLELGDSAVYFCASSQQGAGTEAFFGQGTRLTVV.

In this sample, this clonotype turned up many times. This rearrangement joins TRBV5-1 to TRBJ1-2; the match to TRBD1 covers 9 bases. From germline, CDR1 is SGHRS and CDR2 YFSETQ. The junction had 12 bases not matched to a gene; V was cut back by 4 bases and J by 8 bases. The CDR3 totals 15 residues. The CDR3 bases are TGCGCCAGCAGCCCAGACCCCGGGACAGGGTCCGGCTACACCTTC. It translates to CASSPDPGTGSGYTF.

This clonotype was found many times. The rearrangement links TRBV10-2 to TRBJ2-1; 8 bases line up with TRBD2. V lost 11 bases to trimming and J lost 5 bases; unmatched junction nucleotides: 14. Germline values: CDR1 WSHSY, CDR2 SAAADI. CDR3 length: 15 residues. CDR3 residues: CAVQGYQRGNNEQFF. As DNA, the CDR3 is TGCGCCGTACAGGGTTACCAGCGGGGGAACAATGAGCAGTTCTTC.

The CDR3 nucleotides are TGTGCCAGTAGTATAGCCAGGGACAGGGGCCGGGGGTTCGGGGCCAACGTCCTGACTTTC. It yields the protein CASSIARDRGRGFGANVLTF. The V gene is TRBV19, the J gene TRBJ2-6, with 10 bases lining up with TRBD1. In germline, CDR1 is LNHDA, CDR2 SQIVND (reference sequence). The CDR3 spans 20 residues. J gave up 4 bases and V 1 base, and 13 bases lay outside the gene matches. The full variable domain, its missing parts supplied by reference TRBV19 and TRBJ2-6, is DGGITQSPKYLFRKEGQNVTLSCEQNLNHDAMYWYRQDPGQGLRLIYYSQIVNDFQKGDIAEGYSVSREKKESFPLTVTSAQKNPTAFYLCASSIARDRGRGFGANVLTFGAGSRLTVL.

This clonotype was seen repeatedly, ten times or more. The V call is TRBV19, the J call TRBJ2-3, with D tentatively TRBD2 (5 bases). Per the germline V gene, CDR1 is LNHDA and CDR2 is SQIVND (reference sequence). This CDR3 spans 17 amino acids. Trimming left V 3 bases short and J 0 bases short, with 16 bases between. DNA of the CDR3: TGTGCCAGTAGTATGGACCCCCCGGGGTCTAGCACAGATACGCAGTATTTT. It codes for CASSMDPPGSSTDTQYF.

Many counts were recorded for this clonotype. The gene calls are TRBV12-3 or TRBV12-4 and TRBJ1-2, with TRBD1 as a possible D gene (6 bases). The CDR3 totals 11 residues. With 10 bases removed from V and 8 bases from J, the gap between germline ends came to 14 bases. The CDR3, as DNA: TGTGCCACCTTGGGGGGCTTCGGCTACACCTTC. Its translation is CATLGGFGYTF.

This clonotype turned up a few times. This chain's CDR3 is CASSSTGQGNEAFF. CDR3 DNA: TGTGCCAGCAGTTCGACTGGACAGGGGAATGAAGCTTTCTTT. This chain joins TRBV28 and TRBJ1-1, with 9 bases aligning to TRBD1. Germline V gene data show CDR1 as MDHEN and CDR2 as SYDVKM. The CDR3 runs to 14 residues. Trimming at V came to 4 bases and at J to 7 bases, leaving 7 bases not matched to a gene.

Ten or more counts support this clonotype. The chain has TRBV5-1 and TRBJ1-2; D perhaps matches TRBD1 (5 bases). CDR1 is SGHRS and CDR2 is YFSETQ in the germline V gene. The V gene lost 0 bases and the J gene lost 8 bases, with 11 bases spanning the gap. There are 13 residues in the CDR3. For the CDR3, the DNA is TGCGCCAGCAGCTTGGGCGGGGGTGGAGGCTACACCTTC. Protein: CASSLGGGGGYTF.